This T cell receptor beta chain was retrieved from a study of T cells in Graves' hyperthyroidism and ophthalmopathy. Concerning this clonotype: Its target is not known.

RNA transcripts yielded amplified TCR beta CDR3 regions. The study used the HTBI primer set for a first-round RT-PCR of the TCR CDR3. In TCRdb, the multiplex PCR reads were re-called with MiXCR into one record per CDR3 protein. Of hundreds of thousands of distinct CDR3 sequences in the sample, approximately 13% were seen once. CDR1 is LNHDA, CDR2 SQIVND, per germline (reference sequence). Trimming took 7 bases from V and 8 from J, leaving 17 bases between them. This CDR3 is 14 amino acids long. Hyperthyroidism patients were newly diagnosed, had disease duration under 2 months, and were aged 18 to 65 years. Uncontrolled infection, other autoimmune disease, pregnancy and lactation each barred patients from inclusion. Study-wide results and caveats: Most thyroid-expanded clonotypes above 0.001 were also found in blood.

Sequenced material: blood. The origin of this receptor is a woman aged 30 to 39 with Graves' hyperthyroidism that later progressed to Graves' ophthalmopathy. The chain has TRBV19 and TRBJ1-4, with D possibly TRBD1 on 6 matching bases. This CDR3 is CASTNPGVGEKLFF. DNA of the CDR3: TGTGCCAGTACCAACCCAGGGGTAGGAGAAAAACTGTTTTTT. Variable domain in full (rest from reference TRBV19 and TRBJ1-4): DGGITQSPKYLFRKEGQNVTLSCEQNLNHDAMYWYRQDPGQGLRLIYYSQIVNDFQKGDIAEGYSVSREKKESFPLTVTSAQKNPTAFYLCASTNPGVGEKLFFGSGTQLSVL.